Below are 14 T cell receptor beta chains sequenced from a single sample in a study of shared T cell receptors in the human thymus. TCRdb keeps only in-frame clones here, not all; method: immunoSEQ multiplex PCR. The sample shows some 760,000 clones, 80% to 90% of them seen only once. The data also belong to a second study, concerning human thymus T cells.

Sequenced material: thymocytes. The receptors were sampled from a girl under two years old with a congenital heart defect.

The chain joins TRBV9 to TRBJ2-3; perhaps TRBD2 as D (7 bases). The V end lost 1 base, the J end lost 4 bases, and 10 bases lay between the germline ends. This CDR3 is 14 amino acids long. Germline CDR1 and CDR2: SGDLS and YYNGEE. CDR3 region: CASSVRGGADTQYF. CDR3 coding DNA: TGTGCCAGCAGCGTAAGGGGGGGGGCAGATACGCAGTATTTT.

For this clone: The sample contains more than one DNA sequence encoding this CDR3. This sequence joins TRBV4-1 and TRBJ1-5; unclear D gene. The germline gives CDR1 MGHRA, CDR2 YSYEKL. The CDR3 spans 15 residues. V lost 0 bases to trimming and J lost 4 bases, with 10 bases between them. In nucleotides, the CDR3 is TGCGCCAGCAGCCAAGATTTACGCGGGAATCAGCCCCAGCATTTT. It yields the protein CASSQDLRGNQPQHF.

V is TRBV19 and J is TRBJ1-1; perhaps TRBD1 as D (6 bases). The V end lost 4 bases, the J end lost 1 base, and 16 bases lay between the germline ends. CDR3 length equals 16 residues. The germline V gene encodes CDR1 LNHDA and CDR2 SQIVND (reference sequence). This CDR3 is CASSTGTQGRNTEAFF. The CDR3 nucleotides are TGTGCCAGTAGTACCGGGACACAGGGCCGGAACACTGAAGCTTTCTTT.

This sequence joins TRBV6-6 and TRBJ2-1; D remains unclear. V was trimmed by 4 bases and J by 8 bases, leaving 6 bases between them. This CDR3 spans 11 amino acids. Per germline, CDR1 MNHNY and CDR2 SVGAGI (reference sequence). CDR3 amino acids: CASSFRHEQFF. The CDR3 DNA follows: TGTGCCAGCAGTTTTCGTCATGAGCAGTTCTTC.

The rearrangement links TRBV15 to TRBJ1-2; D call uncertain. Between the trimmed V and J ends, which lost 0 bases and 5 bases, there was a span of 13 bases. The CDR3 has 15 amino acids. From germline, CDR1 is LNHNV and CDR2 YYDKDF (reference sequence). The CDR3 loop is CATSRDEGLGYGYTF. CDR3 DNA: TGTGCCACCAGCAGAGATGAGGGTCTGGGGTATGGCTACACCTTC.

The chain links TRBV9 to TRBJ2-6; 8 bases map to TRBD2. The CDR3 is made up of 17 amino acids. V trimming: 0 bases; J trimming: 0 bases; junction bases outside the gene matches: 2. Germline-derived CDR1 and CDR2 are SGDLS and YYNGEE. The CDR3 bases are TGTGCCAGCAGCGTAGATCGGGGGGGCTCTGGGGCCAACGTCCTGACTTTC. Amino acids: CASSVDRGGSGANVLTF.

This clone was detected a few times. The rearrangement uses TRBV19 and TRBJ1-5; 9 bases are shared with TRBD1. CDR1 LNHDA and CDR2 SQIVND come from the germline V gene (reference sequence). This CDR3 is built from 16 residues. The V segment lost 3 bases and the J segment 7 bases; nucleotides outside the gene matches: 10. For the CDR3, the DNA is TGTGCCAGTAGTATCATTCCGGACAGGGGAAAACAGCCCCAGCATTTT. Its protein is CASSIIPDRGKQPQHF.

This clone was seen once. J is TRBJ1-5 and V is TRBV5-6, with D unresolved. The germline V and J ends were trimmed by 4 bases and 9 bases, with 11 bases remaining between them. The CDR3 spans 12 residues. The V gene's germline CDR1 is SGHDT and CDR2 YYEEEE. The DNA of the CDR3 is TGTGCCAGCAGCCGCCCCGGAGGGCCCCAGCATTTT. It encodes CASSRPGGPQHF.

The V gene is TRBV21-1, the J gene TRBJ2-6; TRBD1 reflects the table's D call only, with no check against the DNA. TRBV21-1 is a listed pseudogene. The CDR3 totals 19 residues. The CDR3 nucleotides read TGTGCCAGCAGCAGGAATTCCCCGGGACAGGTCTCTGGGGCCAACGTCCTGACTTTC. It translates to CASSRNSPGQVSGANVLTF.

The chain has TRBV6-4 and TRBJ1-6, with D possibly being TRBD1 (5 bases). Trimming removed 3 bases at V and 9 bases at J, with 12 bases between. Germline V gives CDR1 MRHNA, CDR2 SNTAGT. CDR3 length: 14 residues. In DNA, the CDR3 is TGTGCCAGCAGTGATCGGAGGGGTAGTTCACCCCTCCACTTT. It translates to CASSDRRGSSPLHF.

The chain recombines TRBV27 with TRBJ2-1; 8 nucleotides line up with TRBD1. CDR1 MNHEY and CDR2 SMNVEV come from the germline V gene (reference sequence). CDR3 length: 18 residues. Losses at the gene ends were 0 bases for V and 7 bases for J; bases not matched to a gene: 14. The CDR3 protein is CASSLSSRSRGLFNEQFF. The DNA for the CDR3 is TGTGCCAGCAGTTTATCTTCGAGGAGCAGGGGGCTGTTTAATGAGCAGTTCTTC.

The V call is TRBV19, the J call TRBJ1-1; D is unclear. In germline, CDR1 is LNHDA, CDR2 SQIVND (reference sequence). The V end lost 11 bases, the J end lost 3 bases, and 16 bases lay between the germline ends. The CDR3 runs 13 residues. In nucleotides, the CDR3 is TGTGCCTCCCAACACACCGGGGACACTGAAGCTTTCTTT. It specifies CASQHTGDTEAFF.

The V gene is TRBV28, the J gene TRBJ2-7, with TRBD2 as a possible D gene (8 bases). The CDR3 is 17 residues long. V lost 3 bases and J lost 0, with 18 bases in between. CDR1 and CDR2 (germline): MDHEN, SYDVKM. This CDR3 reads CASSFTVREGASYEQYF. The CDR3 region has the DNA TGTGCCAGCAGTTTTACGGTCCGGGAGGGGGCCTCCTACGAGCAGTACTTC.

The chain joins TRBV7-7 to TRBJ2-5; 14 bases are shared with TRBD2. Trimming at V came to 5 bases and at J to 2 bases, leaving 10 bases not matched to a gene. In germline, CDR1 is SSHAT, CDR2 FNYEAQ (reference sequence). This CDR3 comprises 18 residues. CDR3 coding DNA: TGTGCCAGCAGCCCTGGGACTAGCGGGGGCTCAAAACAAGAGACCCAGTACTTC. It yields the protein CASSPGTSGGSKQETQYF.